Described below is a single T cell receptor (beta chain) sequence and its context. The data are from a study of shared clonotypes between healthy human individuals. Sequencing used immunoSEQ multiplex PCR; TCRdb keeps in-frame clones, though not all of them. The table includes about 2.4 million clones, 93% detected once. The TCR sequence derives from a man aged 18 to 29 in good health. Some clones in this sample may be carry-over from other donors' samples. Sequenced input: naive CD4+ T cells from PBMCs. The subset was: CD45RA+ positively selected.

The CDR3 region is CATRTPGNTDTQYF. The CDR3 DNA reads TGTGCCACCAGAACCCCAGGGAATACAGATACGCAGTATTTT. J is TRBJ2-3 and V is TRBV15; a weak D match, TRBD1 (5 bases). Germline V lookup: CDR1 LNHNV, CDR2 YYDKDF (reference sequence). The ends were cut back, 6 bases at V and 3 bases at J, with 13 bases in the middle. The CDR3 is 14 amino acids.